The clone carrying this TCR beta chain qualifies as medium-sized. Its antigen remains unidentified. The V and J ends lost 0 bases and 2 bases respectively, with 7 bases between them. The CDR3 length is 14 residues. CDR1 is SGHRS, CDR2 YFSETQ, per germline. This entry belongs to a study of neurological immune-mediated disorders. The authors made cDNA by 5'RACE with 10-nucleotide random UMIs. From the 5' RACE reads, TCRdb called clonotypes with MiXCR, one entry per CDR3 protein. Among about 32,000 distinct CDR3 sequences, less than 15% were seen once, and the ten largest hold 5% to 6.5%. Stated time point: technical triplicate 2. The T cells used for sorted libraries numbered about 970,000, either CD4+ or CD8+. Findings of the study overall: No CDR3 amino acid sequences recurred among expanded clones across subjects, suggesting private repertoires in all groups. The study found the most TCR clonal expansion in HTLV-1-associated myelopathy and the least in multiple sclerosis, below healthy controls.

The specimen was CD4+ T cells from blood. This sequence originates from a female donor with HTLV-1-associated myelopathy (HAM/TSP). The gene calls are TRBV5-1 and TRBJ2-3; D is ambiguous. CDR3 region: CASSLAPNTDTQYF. CDR3 DNA sequence: TGCGCCAGCAGCTTGGCCCCTAACACAGATACGCAGTATTTT.